Presented here are 24 T cell receptor beta chains from one specimen sequenced in a study of shared clonotypes between healthy human individuals. The protocol was immunoSEQ multiplex PCR, while the TCRdb copy is restricted to in-frame clones and leaves out a portion. This sample has under 2,500,000 clones; approximately 94% occur once, and the top ten carry around 0.13%. Sequencing was done on a sample of naive CD4+ T cells sorted from blood. Regarding subset: CD45RA+ positively selected. These receptors originate from a man aged 18-30 years in good health.

Points on this clone: In the same sample, other DNA sequences code for this CDR3. The V gene is TRBV6-5, the J gene TRBJ2-5; D possibly corresponds to TRBD2 (5 bases). Germline CDR1 reads MNHEY; CDR2 reads SVGAGI. V was pared by 0 bases and J by 5 bases, with 13 bases between. This CDR3 has 15 amino acids. The CDR3, as DNA: TGTGCCAGCAGTTACTCCCAAGGCCGCGGGGAGACCCAGTACTTC. It encodes CASSYSQGRGETQYF.

The chain has TRBV19 and TRBJ1-5; D is unresolved. With 6 bases removed from V and 1 base from J, the gap between germline ends came to 13 bases. Germline-derived CDR1 and CDR2 are LNHDA and SQIVND (reference sequence). This CDR3 is built from 15 residues. CDR3 DNA: TGTGCCAGTAGGTTAGGTTTGACGAGCAATCAGCCCCAGCATTTT. Translation gives CASRLGLTSNQPQHF.

The V gene is TRBV6-6, the J gene TRBJ2-7; D remains unclear. Germline V lookup: CDR1 MNHNY, CDR2 SVGAGI (reference sequence). V gave up 7 bases and J gave up 0 bases, with 19 bases separating them. This CDR3 region has 16 residues. Written as DNA, the CDR3 is TGTGCCAGCATTCTACAGACCCCGGGCTCCTCCTACGAGCAGTACTTC. Translating gives CASILQTPGSSYEQYF.

The chain uses TRBV10-3 and TRBJ2-5; D unresolved. CDR3 length equals 13 residues. The V gene's germline CDR1 is ENHRY and CDR2 SYGVKD. Trimming pared 0 bases from V and 5 bases from J, leaving 7 bases between. Here the CDR3 DNA reads TGTGCCATCAGTGAGTCGGCAGACGAGACCCAGTACTTC. Encoded protein: CAISESADETQYF.

The chain links TRBV5-4 to TRBJ1-1, with TRBD1 as a possible D gene (5 bases). Germline V gives CDR1 SGHNT, CDR2 YYREEE (reference sequence). The CDR3 loop spans 13 amino acids. Trimming took off 4 bases at V and 2 bases at J, with 9 bases between the two ends. This CDR3 is CASSRGPNTEAFF. The CDR3 coding sequence is TGTGCCAGCAGCCGGGGCCCCAACACTGAAGCTTTCTTT.

The V and J genes are TRBV27 and TRBJ1-1; D is perhaps TRBD1 (6 bases). Germline values: CDR1 MNHEY, CDR2 SMNVEV (reference sequence). V was clipped by 3 bases and J by 7 bases, with 12 bases between them. CDR3 length: 13 amino acids. This chain's CDR3 is CASSFGQGFEAFF. In nucleotides, the CDR3 is TGTGCCAGCAGTTTTGGGCAGGGGTTTGAAGCTTTCTTT.

This sequence joins TRBV30 and TRBJ2-2; no firm D call. Germline V gene lookup returns CDR1 GTSNPN and CDR2 SVGIG (reference sequence). V lost 0 bases, J lost 9 bases, and 8 bases lay in between. The CDR3 totals 12 residues. CDR3 sequence: CAWSVMGRELFF. CDR3 nucleotides: TGTGCCTGGAGTGTAATGGGCCGGGAGCTGTTTTTT.

CDR3 DNA: TGTGCCTGGAGACCGCGGGGGGGAGGAGAGACCCAGTACTTC. Translating it yields CAWRPRGGGETQYF. The chain is built from TRBV30 and TRBJ2-5, with 9 positions matching TRBD2. This CDR3 is 14 amino acids long. V lost 3 bases, J lost 4 bases, and 6 bases stayed unmatched. CDR1 is GTSNPN, CDR2 SVGIG, per germline (reference sequence).

The CDR3 DNA reads TGTGCCAGCAGCCAAGATGGAGGCAGGTCAAGCTCCTATAATTCACCCCTCCACTTT. This encodes CASSQDGGRSSSYNSPLHF. The rearrangement joins TRBV4-2 to TRBJ1-6; no clear D. Between the trimmed V and J ends, which lost 0 bases and 0 bases, there was a span of 15 bases. Looked up from germline, CDR1 is LGHNA and CDR2 is YNFKEQ. This CDR3 comprises 19 residues.

Worth noting for this clone: Other DNA sequences in this sample translate to the same CDR3. This chain connects TRBV27 to TRBJ2-7, with D perhaps TRBD2 (5 bases). V was trimmed by 6 bases and J by 5 bases, leaving 14 bases between them. The CDR3 covers 13 residues. Germline CDR1 is MNHEY and CDR2 is SMNVEV (reference sequence). The CDR3 loop reads CASRPSGRDEQYF. The CDR3 DNA follows: TGTGCCAGCAGACCGTCCGGGCGGGACGAGCAGTACTTC.

The rearrangement joins TRBV2 to TRBJ2-3; the D is unclear. Germline values: CDR1 SNHLY, CDR2 FYNNEI. Between the trimmed V and J ends, which lost 4 bases and 0 bases, there was a span of 14 bases. The CDR3 has 16 residues. The CDR3: CASSGNSLASTDTQYF. In DNA form, the CDR3 reads TGTGCCAGCAGTGGTAATAGCTTAGCTAGCACAGATACGCAGTATTTT. Using reference TRBV2 and TRBJ2-3 for the parts outside the CDR3, the full variable domain is EPEVTQTPSHQVTQMGQEVILRCVPISNHLYFYWYRQILGQKVEFLVSFYNNEISEKSEIFDDQFSVERPDGSNFTLKIRSTKLEDSAMYFCASSGNSLASTDTQYFGPGTRLTVL.

In DNA form, the CDR3 reads TGTGCCAGCAGTTACTCGATCAGCGCAGATACGCAGTATTTT. This sequence encodes CASSYSISADTQYF. The chain links TRBV6-5 to TRBJ2-3, with D hard to call. CDR3 length: 14 residues. V lost 0 bases, J lost 4 bases, and 8 bases lay in between. In germline, CDR1 is MNHEY, CDR2 SVGAGI.

The chain employs TRBV15 and TRBJ2-7; D gene unclear. The CDR3 contains 15 residues. Trimming cost V 0 bases and J 1 base, with 10 bases left between them. Germline V CDR1 and CDR2: LNHNV, YYDKDF (reference sequence). DNA for the CDR3: TGTGCCACCAGCAGAGATTCGGCCGGATCCTACGAGCAGTACTTC. Translating gives CATSRDSAGSYEQYF.

This chain uses TRBV5-4 with TRBJ2-1, with 7 bases matching TRBD2. Germline-derived CDR1 and CDR2 are SGHNT and YYREEE (reference sequence). Trimming removed 5 bases from V and 0 bases from J; junction bases left unmatched: 5. CDR3 length equals 15 residues. The CDR3, as DNA: TGTGCCAGCAGGGGGACTACGAGCTCCTACAATGAGCAGTTCTTC. Its translation: CASRGTTSSYNEQFF.

This chain connects TRBV10-1 to TRBJ2-3; no clear D gene. Germline CDR1 is WNHNN and CDR2 is SYGVQD (reference sequence). The CDR3 runs 13 residues. Trimming stripped 2 bases from V and 5 bases from J, with 8 bases between. The CDR3 bases are TGCGCCAGCAGTGAGCCCCCCGGAGATACGCAGTATTTT. This codes for CASSEPPGDTQYF.

The chain uses TRBV7-8 and TRBJ2-5; no firm D call. This CDR3 spans 11 amino acids. V dropped 6 bases and J dropped 3 bases, with 5 bases sitting between them. CDR1 is SGHVS, CDR2 FQNEAQ, per germline. CDR3 DNA: TGTGCCAGCAGACGTGAAGAGACCCAGTACTTC. The encoded protein is CASRREETQYF.

V is TRBV29-1 and J is TRBJ1-1; D ambiguous. CDR1 SQVTM and CDR2 ANQGSEA come from the germline V gene. The V end lost 3 bases, the J end lost 0 bases, and 8 bases lay between the germline ends. The CDR3 is made up of 13 amino acids. The CDR3 loop reads CSVDRLMNTEAFF. DNA of the CDR3: TGCAGCGTTGATCGCCTCATGAACACTGAAGCTTTCTTT.

This chain uses TRBV5-4 with TRBJ2-1; D could derive from TRBD1 or TRBD2 (5 bases each). The germline V and J ends were trimmed by 0 bases and 8 bases, with 18 bases remaining between them. Germline values: CDR1 SGHNT, CDR2 YYREEE (reference sequence). CDR3 length: 16 residues. The DNA for the CDR3 is TGTGCCAGCAGCTTGGACCCCGGGACCGGCTCCCATGAGCAGTTCTTC. It encodes CASSLDPGTGSHEQFF.

The chain uses TRBV7-9 and TRBJ2-1; TRBD2 aligns across 8 bases. V gave up 5 bases and J gave up 0 bases; unmatched junction bases: 12. Germline CDR1 is SEHNR and CDR2 is FQNEAQ (reference sequence). The CDR3 spans 18 residues. The CDR3 sequence is CASSPGLSGSTSYNEQFF. The CDR3 bases are TGTGCCAGCAGCCCGGGACTAAGCGGGAGTACCTCCTACAATGAGCAGTTCTTC.

CDR3 DNA: TGTGCCATCAGTCCGACGGGAGCAACTAATGAAAAACTGTTTTTT. It yields the protein CAISPTGATNEKLFF. The chain has TRBV10-3 and TRBJ1-4; D remains unclear. Germline assignment: CDR1 ENHRY and CDR2 SYGVKD. The CDR3 is 15 residues long. V lost 5 bases to trimming and J lost 0 bases, with 10 bases between them.

The chain links TRBV7-8 to TRBJ1-1, with D uncertain. The V and J ends lost 3 bases and 0 bases respectively, with 11 bases between them. Germline CDR1 reads SGHVS; CDR2 reads FQNEAQ. CDR3 length: 15 amino acids. CDR3 sequence (DNA): TGTGCCAGCAGCTTTTCACGGGAGATGAACACTGAAGCTTTCTTT. Residues: CASSFSREMNTEAFF.

The sample holds one count of this clone. The chain links TRBV5-4 to TRBJ1-2; D might be TRBD1 (5 bases). Trimming removed 1 base from V and 2 bases from J, with 9 bases in between. Germline V gene data show CDR1 as SGHNT and CDR2 as YYREEE (reference sequence). The CDR3 runs 14 residues. CDR3: CASSLQGQNYGYTF. The CDR3 DNA reads as TGTGCCAGCAGCTTGCAGGGCCAGAACTATGGCTACACCTTC.

The chain combines TRBV30 with TRBJ1-5; a weak D match, TRBD1 (5 bases). This CDR3 spans 13 amino acids. V lost 4 bases to trimming and J lost 5 bases, with 12 bases between them. The V gene's germline CDR1 is GTSNPN and CDR2 SVGIG (reference sequence). The CDR3 region is CAWNVGLDQPQHF. The CDR3 DNA sequence: TGTGCCTGGAATGTGGGACTGGATCAGCCCCAGCATTTT.

The rearrangement uses TRBV11-2 and TRBJ2-5; tentatively, D is TRBD2 (6 bases). V lost 1 base and J lost 0, with 15 bases in between. CDR3 size: 17 residues. Germline CDR1 and CDR2: SGHAT and FQNNGV. CDR3 bases: TGTGCCAGCAGCTTAGTAAGTTGGAGGAGGGACCAAGAGACCCAGTACTTC. Protein: CASSLVSWRRDQETQYF.